One and the same sample provided the 14 T cell receptor beta chains below, sequenced in a study of T cell changes during pregnancy in multiple sclerosis. Here immunoSEQ multiplex PCR was the method, and the copy in TCRdb shows in-frame clones only, minus some. The sample contains roughly 40,000 clones, roughly 85% of which appear only once. Material: CD4+ T cells from peripheral blood mononuclear cells, obtained after pregnancy. The receptors originated from a female donor with multiple sclerosis, enrolled in a pregnancy study.

V usage is TRBV6-1 and J usage is TRBJ1-4, with 7 bases lining up with TRBD1. V shed 6 bases and J 5 bases; nucleotides not matched to a gene: 6. This CDR3 region has 14 residues. Germline assignment: CDR1 MNHNS and CDR2 SASEGT. As DNA, the CDR3 is TGTGCCAGCAGGGACAGGTCTCCAAATGAAAAACTGTTTTTT. Amino acid sequence: CASRDRSPNEKLFF.

The J gene is TRBJ1-6, the V gene TRBV28, with TRBD1 matching 8 bases. The CDR3 has 13 amino acids. Per germline, CDR1 MDHEN and CDR2 SYDVKM. The ends lost 6 bases at V and 14 bases at J; junction bases unmatched: 9. The CDR3 sequence: CASSLGQGTALHF. CDR3 in DNA: TGTGCCAGCAGCCTAGGACAGGGTACGGCCCTCCACTTT.

The V call is TRBV7-2, the J call TRBJ2-3, with a possible D match to TRBD1 (6 bases). Per germline, CDR1 SGHTA and CDR2 FQGNSA. The V and J ends lost 3 bases and 5 bases respectively, with 18 bases between them. This CDR3 region has 16 residues. DNA of the CDR3: TGTGCCAGCAGCTTCCAGGCGAGCAGGGGCGTAGATACGCAGTATTTT. Encoded protein: CASSFQASRGVDTQYF.

There are a few counts of this clone. The rearrangement joins TRBV7-2 to TRBJ1-5; D call uncertain. V was pared by 6 bases and J by 5 bases, with 11 bases between. Germline V gene sequence: CDR1 SGHTA, CDR2 FQGNSA. The CDR3 consists of 13 residues. The CDR3 DNA reads as TGTGCCAGCAGTACGTGGAGGGATCAGCCCCAGCATTTT. It specifies CASSTWRDQPQHF.

V gene TRBV27 combines with J gene TRBJ2-3, with D possibly being TRBD1 (5 bases). The germline gives CDR1 MNHEY, CDR2 SMNVEV (reference sequence). The ends were cut back, 5 bases at V and 6 bases at J, with 12 bases in the middle. The CDR3 covers 13 residues. The DNA of the CDR3 is TGTGCCAGCAGTCCCCCAGGGTACGATACGCAGTATTTT. This codes for CASSPPGYDTQYF.

This chain uses TRBV9 with TRBJ1-1; 8 nucleotides agree with TRBD1. Germline V CDR1 and CDR2: SGDLS, YYNGEE. CDR3 size: 15 residues. J was trimmed by 4 bases and V by 8 bases; bases with no gene match: 13. In DNA form, the CDR3 reads TGTGCCAGTTCGCGGGGCGGACAGGGCGGCACTGAAGCTTTCTTT. It specifies CASSRGGQGGTEAFF.

The rearrangement uses TRBV5-1 and TRBJ2-1; no clear D. Per germline, CDR1 SGHRS and CDR2 YFSETQ. Trimming took off 2 bases at V and 6 bases at J, with 12 bases between the two ends. This CDR3 is 14 amino acids long. For the CDR3, the DNA is TGCGCCAGCAGCTTACCCGGGTTATCCAATGAGCAGTTCTTC. Protein: CASSLPGLSNEQFF.

The chain couples TRBV7-9 to TRBJ1-5; 8 bases map to TRBD1. Per germline, CDR1 SEHNR and CDR2 FQNEAQ (reference sequence). The V and J ends lost 3 bases and 5 bases, in that order; junction bases with no gene match: 3. The CDR3 is 14 residues long. The CDR3 DNA reads as TGTGCCAGCAGCTTCCAGACAGGGGATCAGCCCCAGCATTTT. It is translated as CASSFQTGDQPQHF. Complete variable domain (other parts from reference TRBV7-9 and TRBJ1-5): DTGVSQNPRHKITKRGQNVTFRCDPISEHNRLYWYRQTLGQGPEFLTYFQNEAQLEKSRLLSDRFSAERPKGSFSTLEIQRTEQGDSAMYLCASSFQTGDQPQHFGDGTRLSIL.

The chain has TRBV5-1 and TRBJ2-1; TRBD2 matches at 7 bases. Germline-derived CDR1 and CDR2 are SGHRS and YFSETQ. CDR3 length: 18 amino acids. J lost 0 bases, V lost 0 bases, and 9 bases had no gene match. CDR3 in DNA: TGCGCCAGCAGCTTGGCCCCGGCGGGGGTATCCTCCTACAATGAGCAGTTCTTC. It codes for CASSLAPAGVSSYNEQFF.

The J gene is TRBJ2-7, the V gene TRBV30; no clear D gene. Looked up from germline, CDR1 is GTSNPN and CDR2 is SVGIG (reference sequence). The CDR3 is 11 amino acids. Trimming shortened V by 0 bases and J by 6 bases, and 6 bases separated the two germline ends. As DNA, the CDR3 is TGTGCCTGGAGTGTAAGCCTCGAGCAGTACTTC. Translated: CAWSVSLEQYF.

The J gene is TRBJ1-5, the V gene TRBV7-2, with D possibly being TRBD1 (6 bases). With 6 bases removed from V and 1 base from J, the gap between germline ends came to 13 bases. Germline V CDR1 and CDR2: SGHTA, FQGNSA. This CDR3 has 15 amino acids. The CDR3 sequence is CASRGGGSSNQPQHF. CDR3 DNA sequence: TGTGCCAGCAGGGGAGGGGGGTCAAGCAATCAGCCCCAGCATTTT.

The chain links TRBV18 to TRBJ1-4; 9 bases match TRBD1. V trimming: 5 bases; J trimming: 4 bases; junction bases outside the gene matches: 8. Germline-derived CDR1 and CDR2 are KGHSH and LQKENI. This CDR3 spans 16 amino acids. The chain's CDR3 is CASSEGTGSFNEKLFF. The CDR3 coding sequence is TGTGCCAGCTCAGAAGGGACAGGGTCCTTTAATGAAAAACTGTTTTTT.

The CDR3 protein is CASASVASSTDTQYF. The CDR3 DNA follows: TGTGCCAGCGCTTCGGTCGCATCTAGCACAGATACGCAGTATTTT. This rearrangement joins TRBV7-2 to TRBJ2-3; D call uncertain. This CDR3 comprises 15 residues. Trimming pared 8 bases from V and 0 bases from J, leaving 15 bases between. Germline V gene data show CDR1 as SGHTA and CDR2 as FQGNSA.

J is TRBJ1-4 and V is TRBV18, with D possibly TRBD1 on 5 matching bases. The V end was cut by 6 bases, the J end by 1 base, with 15 bases between. The germline V gene has CDR1 KGHSH and CDR2 LQKENI. This CDR3 is 16 amino acids long. The CDR3 protein is CASSETGGGTNEKLFF. The CDR3 DNA sequence: TGTGCCAGCTCCGAGACGGGCGGGGGAACTAATGAAAAACTGTTTTTT.